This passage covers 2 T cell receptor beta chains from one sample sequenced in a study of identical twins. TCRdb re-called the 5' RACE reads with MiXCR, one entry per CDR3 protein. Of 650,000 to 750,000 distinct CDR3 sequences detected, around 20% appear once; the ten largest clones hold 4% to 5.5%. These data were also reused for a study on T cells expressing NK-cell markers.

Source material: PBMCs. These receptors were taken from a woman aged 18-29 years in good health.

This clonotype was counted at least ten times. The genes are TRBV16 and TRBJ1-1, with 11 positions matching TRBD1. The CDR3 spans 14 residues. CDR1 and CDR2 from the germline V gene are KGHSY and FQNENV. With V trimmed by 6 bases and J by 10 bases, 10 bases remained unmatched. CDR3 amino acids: CASSLGTGGVRAFF. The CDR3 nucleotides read TGTGCCAGCAGTCTCGGGACAGGGGGTGTTCGAGCTTTCTTT.

CDR3 protein: CASSHSYEQFF. The CDR3 nucleotides are TGTGCCAGCAGCCATAGCTATGAGCAGTTCTTC. This rearrangement joins TRBV4-2 to TRBJ2-1; D uncertain. Trimming took off 3 bases at V and 8 bases at J, with 5 bases between the two ends. This CDR3 contains 11 residues. Per germline, CDR1 LGHNA and CDR2 YNFKEQ.